The 10 T cell receptor beta chains below were found in one sample sequenced in a study of T-cell memory formation after mild COVID-19. In TCRdb, the 5' RACE reads were re-called with MiXCR into one record per CDR3 protein. The sample carries 100,000 to 150,000 distinct CDR3 sequences, about 6% recorded once. The sample taken for sequencing was PBMCs or a T cell subset sorted from them (not recorded which). These TCRs come from an adult woman who had mild COVID-19 (a few samples of this study predate the infection). Cell type and time point are not known.

The sample holds a few counts of this clonotype. The chain couples TRBV30 to TRBJ1-6, with TRBD1 identical over 9 bases. Germline lookup yields CDR1 GTSNPN and CDR2 SVGIG (reference sequence). V dropped 4 bases and J dropped 6; count of bases not matched to a gene: 7. This CDR3 spans 15 amino acids. In DNA, the CDR3 is TGTGCCTGGATACCCTCGGACAGGGGTAATTCACCCCTCCACTTT. It translates to CAWIPSDRGNSPLHF.

In this sample, this clonotype turned up many times. The chain uses TRBV7-3 and TRBJ1-1; D may be TRBD1 (6 bases). The CDR3 has 14 amino acids. Per germline, CDR1 SGHTA and CDR2 FQGTGA. Trimming left V 5 bases short and J 4 bases short, with 14 bases between. In DNA form, the CDR3 reads TGTGCCAGCAGCAAGAACGGACAGCTCACTGAAGCTTTCTTT. Protein product: CASSKNGQLTEAFF. Full variable domain (missing parts from reference TRBV7-3 and TRBJ1-1): GAGVSQTPSNKVTEKGKYVELRCDPISGHTALYWYRQSLGQGPEFLIYFQGTGAADDSGLPNDRFFAVRPEGSVSTLKIQRTERGDSAVYLCASSKNGQLTEAFFGQGTRLTVV.

This clonotype was found many times. The chain combines TRBV25-1 with TRBJ1-2, with D unclear. The CDR3 loop spans 13 amino acids. Germline loops: CDR1 MGHDK, CDR2 SYGVNS. V was pared by 5 bases and J by 0 bases, with 7 bases between. The CDR3 reads CASSPIANYGYTF. CDR3 DNA sequence: TGTGCCAGCAGTCCCATCGCTAACTATGGCTACACCTTC.

The chain recombines TRBV29-1 with TRBJ2-5; 7 bases agree with TRBD1. This CDR3 comprises 13 residues. J was trimmed by 2 bases and V by 6 bases; bases with no gene match: 6. CDR1 is SQVTM and CDR2 is ANQGSEA in the germline V gene. In DNA, the CDR3 is TGCAGCGTGATCAGGGGGTTTCAAGAGACCCAGTACTTC. Translating it yields CSVIRGFQETQYF.

This clonotype was detected only a few times. V and J are TRBV9 and TRBJ1-4; weak D call: TRBD1 (5 bases). The V end lost 4 bases, the J end lost 3 bases, and 13 bases lay between the germline ends. This CDR3 comprises 15 residues. The V gene's germline CDR1 is SGDLS and CDR2 YYNGEE. Written as DNA, the CDR3 is TGTGCCAGCAGCCCAAGACAGAATTCTAATGAAAAACTGTTTTTT. Its translation: CASSPRQNSNEKLFF. Looking up the rest from reference TRBV9 and TRBJ1-4 gives the full variable domain: DSGVTQTPKHLITATGQRVTLRCSPRSGDLSVYWYQQSLDQGLQFLIQYYNGEERAKGNILERFSAQQFPDLHSELNLSSLELGDSALYFCASSPRQNSNEKLFFGSGTQLSVL.

This clonotype was picked up many times. The genes are TRBV18 and TRBJ2-7; D is uncertain. Germline CDR1 KGHSH, CDR2 LQKENI. Trimming pared 7 bases from V and 1 base from J, leaving 11 bases between. The CDR3 spans 13 residues. This CDR3 reads CASFTGRSYEQYF. CDR3 DNA: TGTGCCAGCTTTACGGGCCGGTCCTACGAGCAGTACTTC.

This clonotype was seen a handful of times. This chain joins TRBV7-2 and TRBJ1-2; 10 nucleotides agree with TRBD1. The V gene end was trimmed by 4 bases and the J gene end by 0 bases; junction bases not matched to a gene: 8. CDR3 length: 17 residues. Germline values: CDR1 SGHTA, CDR2 FQGNSA. The CDR3 bases are TGTGCCAGCAGCTACCGGGACAGGGGAAGGTCTAACTATGGCTACACCTTC. Protein product: CASSYRDRGRSNYGYTF.

Only a few counts were recorded for this clonotype. The genes are TRBV14 and TRBJ2-7, with a tentative D call TRBD1 (6 bases). From germline, CDR1 is SGHDN and CDR2 FVKESK. Trimming removed 1 base at V and 6 bases at J, with 19 bases between. The CDR3 runs 16 residues. CDR3 amino acids: CASSQVQGITTGEQYF. The CDR3 DNA reads as TGTGCCAGCAGCCAAGTGCAGGGGATCACCACAGGCGAGCAGTACTTC.

This clonotype was seen at least ten times. The chain joins TRBV7-2 to TRBJ2-5; D is perhaps TRBD1 (9 bases). CDR1 is SGHTA, CDR2 FQGNSA, per germline. The CDR3 is 17 amino acids. The V end lost 11 bases, the J end lost 5 bases, and 30 bases lay between the germline ends. The chain's CDR3 is CAPGTGPERGSGETQYF. The CDR3 nucleotides read TGTGCCCCCGGGACAGGGCCTGAGCGGGGGAGTGGGGAGACCCAGTACTTC.

This clonotype was observed at least ten times. The V gene is TRBV6-2 or TRBV6-3, the J gene TRBJ2-3; TRBD2 matches at 8 bases. From germline, CDR1 is MNHEY and CDR2 SVGEGT. V dropped 3 bases and J dropped 2; count of bases not matched to a gene: 7. The CDR3 spans 16 residues. In nucleotides, the CDR3 is TGTGCCAGCAGTTATGTTAGCGGGGAGTTCACAGATACGCAGTATTTT. This codes for CASSYVSGEFTDTQYF.